The source of this T cell receptor beta chain is a study of blood T cell repertoires in COVID-19. Study details: PBMCs, B-cell-depleted T cells, or T cells provided the cDNA or gDNA that made up the material.

Only in-frame clones appear in the TCRdb table, and some are missing; sequencing was by immunoSEQ multiplex PCR. The sample includes about 190,000 clones, less than 80% seen only once; the top ten take approximately 12%. The CDR3 sequence is 15 residues long. Germline-derived CDR1 and CDR2 are KGHSH and LQKENI. Trimming left V 3 bases short and J 8 bases short, with 17 bases between. This sequence was found in a man over 45 who had recovered from COVID-19. The material sequenced was peripheral blood. This sequence joins TRBV18 and TRBJ2-1, with a weak D call TRBD2 (7 bases). The CDR3 here is CASSPPGGLQDEQFF. In DNA form, the CDR3 reads TGTGCCAGCTCACCTCCCGGGGGGCTTCAAGATGAGCAGTTCTTC.